Listed below are T cell receptor beta chains from one sample, sequenced in a study of tumor-infiltrating lymphocytes in primary liver carcinoma. TCRdb re-derived calls from the multiplex PCR reads in MiXCR, one entry per CDR3 protein. The sample has about 180,000 distinct CDR3 sequences, 60% seen once. Sequenced sample: peripheral blood. The receptor source for this set is a man aged 35-49 years with primary liver carcinoma and hepatitis B virus infection. CDR3s include the opening cysteine and the closing phenylalanine or tryptophan. A D gene is named only where the DNA matches it firmly. Size is omitted from some rows. Given values are once, few, many or a class for expanded clones.

abundance,v_gene,j_gene,d_gene,CDR3nt,CDR3aa
few,TRBV6-6,TRBJ2-1,TRBD2,TGTGCCAGCAGTTACGGGGGGGGGGAACTAGCCAGCTACAATGAGCAGTTCTTC,CASSYGGGELASYNEQFF
NA,TRBV29-1,TRBJ1-2,NA,TGTAGCGTTGAGGCAGGGGTTAGTGGCTACACCTTC,CSVEAGVSGYTF
few,TRBV10-3,TRBJ2-7,NA,TGTGCCATCAACAAATCGGGGAGGGGGTACGAGCAGTACTTC,CAINKSGRGYEQYF
NA,TRBV11-2,TRBJ2-3,TRBD1,TGTGCCAGCAGCTTCCGGACAGGGGAAATGACAAATACGCAGTGTTTT,CASSFRTGEMTNTQCF
NA,TRBV5-1,TRBJ1-1,TRBD1,TGCGCCGGCAGTTCCAGGACAGGGGAGGGTGCTTTCTTT,CAGSSRTGEGAFF
NA,TRBV5-4,TRBJ1-1,NA,TGTGCCAGCAGCCCGATTAGCGGGGGGCGACGAGCTTTCTTT,CASSPISGGRRAFF
NA,TRBV20-1,TRBJ2-7,NA,TGCAGTGCTACTGCCTACGAGCAGTACTTC,CSATAYEQYF
NA,TRBV10-3,TRBJ2-1,NA,TGTGCCATCAGCGGGGACACATACAATGAGCAGTTCTTC,CAISGDTYNEQFF
NA,TRBV11-3,TRBJ1-1,TRBD1,TGTACCAGCGGCTTAGCAGGGGGGACCGAAGCTTTCTTT,CTSGLAGGTEAFF
NA,TRBV10-3,TRBJ2-3,NA,TGTGCCATCAGTGAGTCGACTCGGGTAGCGCCTAGCACAGATACGCAGTATTTT,CAISESTRVAPSTDTQYF
NA,TRBV29-1,TRBJ2-1,NA,TGCAGCGTCCCCGAGTCAGGATTTTTTAACCTCTACAATGAGCAGTTCTTC,CSVPESGFFNLYNEQFF
NA,TRBV5-1,TRBJ1-2,TRBD1,TGCGCCAGCACTCCCAGGGGGGATCACTATGGCTACACCTTC,CASTPRGDHYGYTF
NA,TRBV6-5,TRBJ2-1,TRBD2,TGTGCCAGCAGTTACTCGATCCTGCGGGAGTGGGTGTTCTTC,CASSYSILREWVFF
few,TRBV6-1,TRBJ2-7,NA,TGTGCCAGCAGTGAACCGGGGACGGCCCGAGGCTACGAGCAGTACTTC,CASSEPGTARGYEQYF
NA,TRBV29-1,TRBJ2-3,NA,TGCAGCGATGGGCGTATGGGTACGCAGTATTTT,CSDGRMGTQYF
NA,TRBV12-3/TRBV12-4,TRBJ2-3,TRBD2,TGTGCCAGCAGTCGACTAGCGGGAGGGCCGAGGGTTCCAGATATGCAGTATTTT,CASSRLAGGPRVPDMQYF
once,TRBV11-2,TRBJ2-3,TRBD2,TGTGCCAGCAGCTTAGTAACTAGCGGGATAACAGATACGCAGTATTTT,CASSLVTSGITDTQYF
once,TRBV29-1,TRBJ2-7,NA,TGCAGCGTCTGGGGGGTGACAGAGCAGTACTTC,CSVWGVTEQYF
NA,TRBV10-3,TRBJ2-3,TRBD2,TGTGCTATCAGTGAAGAGCGGGGCAACACAGATACGCAGTATTTT,CAISEERGNTDTQYF
few,TRBV12-3/TRBV12-4,TRBJ2-3,TRBD2,TGTGCCAGCAGTCGACTAGCGGGAGCTTACACAGATACGCAGTATTTT,CASSRLAGAYTDTQYF
NA,TRBV11-3,TRBJ2-2,NA,TGTGCCAGCAGCTTAGAGAGTGACGGGGAGCCGTTTTTT,CASSLESDGEPFF
many,TRBV6-1,TRBJ2-1,TRBD1,TGTGCCAGCAGTGGTGGAGGGACAGGCCGCTCGAGCTCCTACAATGAGCAGTTCTTC,CASSGGGTGRSSSYNEQFF
NA,TRBV6-6,TRBJ2-3,TRBD2,TGTGCCAGCAGTTACTCGACTAGCGGGATCACAGATATGCAGTATTTT,CASSYSTSGITDMQYF
NA,TRBV5-1,TRBJ2-3,NA,TGCGCCAGCAGCTTGGGCCGGGGCAGGTTTTCGGCAGATACGCAGTATTTT,CASSLGRGRFSADTQYF
many,TRBV11-2,TRBJ1-1,TRBD1,TGTGCCAGCAGTACGACAGGGGACACTGGAGCTTTCTTT,CASSTTGDTGAFF
few,TRBV28,TRBJ2-7,NA,TGTGCTAGCAGTCGAACCTACGAGCAGTACTTC,CASSRTYEQYF
NA,TRBV7-9,TRBJ2-7,TRBD2,TGTGCCAGCAGCTTAGTGGCTAGCGGGACCACCTACGAGCAGTACTTC,CASSLVASGTTYEQYF
few,TRBV12-3/TRBV12-4,TRBJ2-2,NA,TGTGCCAGCAATACCCTTTGGGACACATTGAACACCGGGGAGCTGTTTTTT,CASNTLWDTLNTGELFF
many,TRBV5-5,TRBJ2-5,NA,TGTGCCAGCACCACTGCTGTGCTTACAGGAGGGCAGACCCAGTACTTC,CASTTAVLTGGQTQYF
NA,TRBV2,TRBJ1-4,NA,TGTGCCAGCAGTAGGGGCTGGGGTGAAAAACTGTTTTTT,CASSRGWGEKLFF
NA,TRBV6-6,TRBJ2-3,TRBD1,TGTGCCAGCAGCGACAGGGTGGATACGCAGTATTTT,CASSDRVDTQYF
NA,TRBV11-2,TRBJ2-3,NA,TGTGCCAGCAGCTTAGGGCCGTGGAGGGAGGAGCCAGATGCACAGTATTTT,CASSLGPWREEPDAQYF
NA,TRBV7-9,TRBJ2-2,NA,TGTGCCAGCAGCTCACAGGGAGGGAACACCGGGGAGCTGTTTTTT,CASSSQGGNTGELFF
once,TRBV6-5,TRBJ2-7,TRBD2,TGTGCCAGCAGCTCCGTAGCGGGAATGGCTGACTACGAGCAGTACTTC,CASSSVAGMADYEQYF
NA,TRBV28,TRBJ2-3,TRBD2,TGTGCTAGCAGCCCGGGGCGGGAGAGGACGGATACGCAGTATTTT,CASSPGRERTDTQYF
few,TRBV4-1,TRBJ2-7,NA,TGCGCCAGCAGCCAAGATCGGAGCTTCGAGCAGTACTTC,CASSQDRSFEQYF
NA,TRBV7-9,TRBJ1-1,NA,TGTGCCAGCAGCTCCGGGTTCGCTGAAGCTTTCTTT,CASSSGFAEAFF
few,TRBV6-5,TRBJ2-4,NA,TGTGCCACCCAAGGTGGTGGGAAAAACATTCAGTACTTC,CATQGGGKNIQYF
NA,TRBV11-2,TRBJ1-1,NA,TGTGTCAGCAGCGTCGACCCTAACACTGAAGCTTTCTTT,CVSSVDPNTEAFF
NA,TRBV7-8,TRBJ2-2,NA,TGTGCCAGCAGCCCTAAGACCTACGAGGGTGGGGAGCTGTTTTTT,CASSPKTYEGGELFF
NA,TRBV12-3/TRBV12-4,TRBJ2-1,NA,TGTGCCAGCAGTTTGATGTTAGCGAGCGATGAGCAGTTCTTC,CASSLMLASDEQFF
NA,TRBV29-1,TRBJ1-1,NA,TGCAGCGTTTCCGGGTCATGGGACACTGAAGCTTTCTTT,CSVSGSWDTEAFF
NA,TRBV4-2,TRBJ2-7,NA,TGTGCCAGCAGCCAAGAAAGATTATCCTACGAGAAGTACTTC,CASSQERLSYEKYF
NA,TRBV14,TRBJ2-5,NA,TGTGCCATCAGCCAAGTTAGTCGAGAGACACAGTACTTC,CAISQVSRETQYF
few,TRBV29-1,TRBJ2-5,NA,TGCAGCGTTACGCCCGGGGAAGGGACGGGAGAGGGGTACTTC,CSVTPGEGTGEGYF
few,TRBV12-3/TRBV12-4,TRBJ2-1,TRBD2,TGTGCCAGCAGTTTAGCGGGAGGGCCTAGAGGGTATGAGCAGTTCTTC,CASSLAGGPRGYEQFF
NA,TRBV4-2,TRBJ2-2,TRBD2,TGTGCCAGCAGCCAAGATGATTCGGGAGGGGGTGGTATCACCGGGGAGCTGTTTTTT,CASSQDDSGGGGITGELFF
NA,TRBV29-1,TRBJ1-1,NA,TGCAGCGCCCATAAGCTGGCCCGGGAGGGTGAAGCTTTCTTT,CSAHKLAREGEAFF
few,TRBV14,TRBJ2-3,NA,TGTGCCAGCAGCCTCCAACAGGGTAATAATGAGTATTTT,CASSLQQGNNEYF
many,TRBV11-2,TRBJ2-2,NA,TGTGCCAGCAGCTTAGGAGGGAACACCGGGGAGCTGTTTTTT,CASSLGGNTGELFF
many,TRBV11-2,TRBJ2-3,TRBD1,TGTGCCAGCAGCTCTAGGCCCGGGACAGGGGGTTCCACAGATACGCAGTATTTT,CASSSRPGTGGSTDTQYF
NA,TRBV29-1,TRBJ2-7,NA,TGCAGCGTTGGGCGCAACTCCAACGAGCAGTACTTC,CSVGRNSNEQYF
NA,TRBV7-9,TRBJ2-1,TRBD2,TGTGCCAGCAGCTTAGACGGGAGGCTCTATAATGAGCAGTTCTTC,CASSLDGRLYNEQFF
NA,TRBV6-6,TRBJ2-1,NA,TGTGCCAGCGGAGACAGTTCGGAGTTCTTC,CASGDSSEFF
few,TRBV1,TRBJ2-1,NA,TGCACCAGCAGCCAAGACCCCGACGGGCTCTCCTACAATGAGCAGTTCTTC,CTSSQDPDGLSYNEQFF
NA,TRBV4-1,TRBJ1-5,NA,TGCGCTAGCAGCCAAGGACTCCGGGACATTGGAATTAGGAATCAGCCCCAGCATTTT,CASSQGLRDIGIRNQPQHF
many,TRBV29-1,TRBJ1-1,NA,TGCAGCGTTACCATCCCCCCCTCGGGCAGCCCTGGAGAAGCTTTCTTT,CSVTIPPSGSPGEAFF
few,TRBV6-6,TRBJ2-6,NA,TGTGCCAGCAGCCTGCCCCAATCTGGGGCCAACGTCCTGACTTTC,CASSLPQSGANVLTF